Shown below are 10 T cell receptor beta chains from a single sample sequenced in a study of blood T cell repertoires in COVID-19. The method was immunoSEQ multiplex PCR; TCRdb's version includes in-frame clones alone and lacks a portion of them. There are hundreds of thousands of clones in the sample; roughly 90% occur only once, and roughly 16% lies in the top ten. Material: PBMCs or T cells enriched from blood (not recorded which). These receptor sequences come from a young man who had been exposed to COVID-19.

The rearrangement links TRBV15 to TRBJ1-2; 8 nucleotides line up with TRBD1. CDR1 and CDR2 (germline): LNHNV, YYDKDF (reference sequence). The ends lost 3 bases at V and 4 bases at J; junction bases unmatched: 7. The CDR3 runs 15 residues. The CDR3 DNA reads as TGTGCCACCAGCAGCCTCGACAGGGGTCTCTATGGCTACACCTTC. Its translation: CATSSLDRGLYGYTF.

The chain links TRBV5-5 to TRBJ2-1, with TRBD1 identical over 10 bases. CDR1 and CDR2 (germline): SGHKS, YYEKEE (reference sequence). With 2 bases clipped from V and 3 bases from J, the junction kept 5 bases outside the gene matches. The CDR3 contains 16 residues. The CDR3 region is CASSLTRDRGYNEQFF. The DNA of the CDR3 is TGTGCCAGCAGCTTAACCCGGGACAGGGGCTACAATGAGCAGTTCTTC.

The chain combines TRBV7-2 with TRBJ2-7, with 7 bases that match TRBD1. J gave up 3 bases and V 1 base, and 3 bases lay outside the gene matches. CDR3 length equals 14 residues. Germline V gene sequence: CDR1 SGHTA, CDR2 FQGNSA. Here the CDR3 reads CASSLGGQFYEQYF. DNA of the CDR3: TGTGCCAGCAGCTTAGGGGGACAGTTCTACGAGCAGTACTTC.

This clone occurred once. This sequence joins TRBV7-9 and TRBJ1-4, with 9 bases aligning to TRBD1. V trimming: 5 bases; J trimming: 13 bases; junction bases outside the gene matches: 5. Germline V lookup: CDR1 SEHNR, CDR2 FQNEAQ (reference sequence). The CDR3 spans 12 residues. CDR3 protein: CASSRQDRGLFF. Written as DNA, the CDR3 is TGTGCCAGCAGCAGGCAGGACAGGGGACTGTTTTTT.

Here the CDR3 reads CASSILRSPLHF. The CDR3 DNA follows: TGCGCCAGCAGTATCTTGCGTTCACCCCTCCACTTT. The chain combines TRBV10-2 with TRBJ1-6; unclear D gene. The germline V and J ends were trimmed by 5 bases and 9 bases, with 8 bases remaining between them. The CDR3 covers 12 residues. CDR1 WSHSY and CDR2 SAAADI come from the germline V gene.

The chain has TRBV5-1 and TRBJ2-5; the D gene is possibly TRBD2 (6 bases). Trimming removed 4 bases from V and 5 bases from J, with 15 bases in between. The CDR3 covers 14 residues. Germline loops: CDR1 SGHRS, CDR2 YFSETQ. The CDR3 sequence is CASSEGGPGETQYF. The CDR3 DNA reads TGCGCCAGCAGCGAAGGAGGGCCGGGCGAGACCCAGTACTTC.

The CDR3 region has the DNA TGTGCCACGGGACAGGGTCCCTACGAGCAGTACTTC. It encodes CATGQGPYEQYF. The V and J genes are TRBV19 and TRBJ2-7, with TRBD1 matching over 9 bases. The CDR3 sequence is 12 residues long. V lost 10 bases and J lost 2; bases outside the gene matches: 3. Germline CDR1 is LNHDA and CDR2 is SQIVND (reference sequence).

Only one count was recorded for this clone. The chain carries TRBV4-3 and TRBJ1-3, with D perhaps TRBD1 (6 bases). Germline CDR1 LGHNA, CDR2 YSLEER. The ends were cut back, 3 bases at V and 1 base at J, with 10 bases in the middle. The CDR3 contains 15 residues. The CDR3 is CASSQGALSGNTIYF. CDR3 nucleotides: TGCGCCAGCAGCCAGGGGGCCTTATCTGGAAACACCATATATTTT.

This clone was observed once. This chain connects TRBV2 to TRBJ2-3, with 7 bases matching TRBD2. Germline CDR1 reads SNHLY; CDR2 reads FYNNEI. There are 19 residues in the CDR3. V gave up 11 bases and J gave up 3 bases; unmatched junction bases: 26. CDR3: CALSPPRHRLATHTDTQYF. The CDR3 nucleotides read TGTGCCCTCAGCCCACCCAGACACCGACTAGCAACTCATACAGATACGCAGTATTTT.

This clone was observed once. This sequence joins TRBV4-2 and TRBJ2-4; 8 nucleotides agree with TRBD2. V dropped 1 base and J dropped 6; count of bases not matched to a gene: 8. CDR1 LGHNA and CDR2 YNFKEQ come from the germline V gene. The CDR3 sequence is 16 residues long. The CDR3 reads CASSQGRGGRGNIQYF. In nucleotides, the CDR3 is TGTGCCAGCAGCCAAGGCCGGGGGGGGCGGGGAAACATTCAGTACTTC.